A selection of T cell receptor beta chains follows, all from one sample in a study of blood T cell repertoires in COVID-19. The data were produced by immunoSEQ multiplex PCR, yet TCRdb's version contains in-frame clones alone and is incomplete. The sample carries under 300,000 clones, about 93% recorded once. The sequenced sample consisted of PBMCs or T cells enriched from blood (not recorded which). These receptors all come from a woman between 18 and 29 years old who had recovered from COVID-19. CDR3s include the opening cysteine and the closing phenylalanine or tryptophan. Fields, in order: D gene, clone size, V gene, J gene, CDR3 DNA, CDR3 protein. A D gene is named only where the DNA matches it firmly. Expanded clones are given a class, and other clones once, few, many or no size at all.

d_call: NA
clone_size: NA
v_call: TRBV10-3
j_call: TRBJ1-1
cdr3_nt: TGTGCCACCTCGCCCACAGGACCGAACACTGAAGCTTTCTTT
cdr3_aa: CATSPTGPNTEAFF

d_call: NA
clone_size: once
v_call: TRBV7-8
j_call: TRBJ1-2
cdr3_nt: TGTGCCAGCAGCCCCGGGACTCCTGGCTACACCTTC
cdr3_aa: CASSPGTPGYTF

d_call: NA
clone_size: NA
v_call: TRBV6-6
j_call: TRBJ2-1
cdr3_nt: TGTGCCAGCAGAACCAAGGGGACAAACAATGAGCAGTTCTTC
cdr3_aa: CASRTKGTNNEQFF

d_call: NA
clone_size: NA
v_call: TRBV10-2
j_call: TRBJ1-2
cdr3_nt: TGCGCCAGCAGTGATCAGAGCCAGGCCACCTCCTATGGCTACACCTTC
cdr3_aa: CASSDQSQATSYGYTF

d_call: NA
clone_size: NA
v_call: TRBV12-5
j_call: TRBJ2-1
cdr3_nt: TGTGCTAGTGGTCCCAAACCCTTTACCCGCAGCTCCTACAATGAGCAGTTCTTC
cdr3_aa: CASGPKPFTRSSYNEQFF

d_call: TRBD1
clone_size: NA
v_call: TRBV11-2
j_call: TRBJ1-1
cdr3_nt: TGTGCCAGCAGCTTAGTGGCGTACGGACAGGGACCCACTGAAGCTTTCTTT
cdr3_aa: CASSLVAYGQGPTEAFF

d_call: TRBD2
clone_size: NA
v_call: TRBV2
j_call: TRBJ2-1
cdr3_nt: TGTGCCAGCAGTCTCGGACTAGCGCGGGGGAATGAGCAGTTCTTC
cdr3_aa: CASSLGLARGNEQFF

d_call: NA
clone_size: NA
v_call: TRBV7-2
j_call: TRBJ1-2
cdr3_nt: TGTGCCAGCAGCTTGGGGGGAGACTATGGCTACACCTTC
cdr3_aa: CASSLGGDYGYTF

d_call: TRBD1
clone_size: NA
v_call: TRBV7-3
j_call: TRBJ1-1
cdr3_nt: TGTGCCAGCAGCTTAGGACAGGGAGTAGGTGAAGCTTTCTTT
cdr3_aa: CASSLGQGVGEAFF

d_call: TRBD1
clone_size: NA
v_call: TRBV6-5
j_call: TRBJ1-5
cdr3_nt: TGTGCCAGCACATCAGGGGGTGGCAATCAGCCCCAGCATTTT
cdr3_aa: CASTSGGGNQPQHF

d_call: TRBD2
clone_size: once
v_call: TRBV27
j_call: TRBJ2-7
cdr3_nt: TGTGCCAGCAGTCCCCCTGGGACTAGCGGGACTTATAGCTCCTACGAGCAGTACTTC
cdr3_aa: CASSPPGTSGTYSSYEQYF

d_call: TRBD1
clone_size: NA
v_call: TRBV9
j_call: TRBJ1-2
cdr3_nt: TGTGCCAGCAGGACGAATCCGGGACAGGGATCCTATGGCTACACCTTC
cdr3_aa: CASRTNPGQGSYGYTF

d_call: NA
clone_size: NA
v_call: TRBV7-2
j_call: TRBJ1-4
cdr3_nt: TGTGCCAGCAGCCCCCGTATGGGGGGGAGGACTAATGAAAAACTGTTTTTT
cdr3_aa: CASSPRMGGRTNEKLFF

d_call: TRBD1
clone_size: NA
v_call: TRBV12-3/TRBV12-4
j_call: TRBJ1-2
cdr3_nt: TGTGCCATCTGGACAGGGGGTAGTAGGAGCTACACCTTC
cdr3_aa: CAIWTGGSRSYTF

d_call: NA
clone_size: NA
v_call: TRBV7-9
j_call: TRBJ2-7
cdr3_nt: TGTGCCAGCAGCTCAGGGGAATCCTACGAGCAGTACTTC
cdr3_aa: CASSSGESYEQYF

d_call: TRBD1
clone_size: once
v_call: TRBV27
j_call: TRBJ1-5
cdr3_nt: TGTGCCAGCAGTGGACAGGGGGCACGGGAGCCCCAGCATTTT
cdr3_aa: CASSGQGAREPQHF

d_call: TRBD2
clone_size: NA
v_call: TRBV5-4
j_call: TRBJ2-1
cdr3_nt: TGTGCCAGCAGCTTGGACCTAGCGGGAGGGAATGAGCAGTTCTTC
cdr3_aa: CASSLDLAGGNEQFF

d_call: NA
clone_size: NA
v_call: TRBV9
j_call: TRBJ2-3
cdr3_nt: TGTGCCAGCAGCCGGGGTAGAACCACAGATACGCAGTATTTT
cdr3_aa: CASSRGRTTDTQYF

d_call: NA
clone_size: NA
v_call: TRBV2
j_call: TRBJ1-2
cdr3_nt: TGTGCCAGCAGCCCGAGACAGGCCTCTAAAGGCTACACCTTC
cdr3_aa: CASSPRQASKGYTF

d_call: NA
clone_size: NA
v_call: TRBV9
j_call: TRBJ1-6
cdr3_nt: TGTGCCAGCAGCGAACAGGTACCAAATTCACCCCTCCACTTT
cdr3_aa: CASSEQVPNSPLHF

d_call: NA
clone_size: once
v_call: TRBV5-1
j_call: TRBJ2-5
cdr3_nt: TGCGCCAGCAGCTTGATTGCCGGGACTGCTATAGAGACCCAGTACTTC
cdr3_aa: CASSLIAGTAIETQYF

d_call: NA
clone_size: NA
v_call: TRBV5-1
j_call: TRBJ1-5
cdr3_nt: TGCGCCAGCAGCTTGGGTCAGAGCAATCAGCCCCAGCATTTT
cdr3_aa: CASSLGQSNQPQHF

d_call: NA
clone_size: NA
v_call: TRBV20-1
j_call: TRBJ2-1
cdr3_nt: TGCAGTGCTAGTAATCGCGCTGAGCAGTTCTTC
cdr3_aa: CSASNRAEQFF

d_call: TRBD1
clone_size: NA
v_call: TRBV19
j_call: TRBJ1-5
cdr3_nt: TGTGCCAGTAGTTATGGGACAGGGAGCAATCAGCCCCAGCATTTT
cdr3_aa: CASSYGTGSNQPQHF

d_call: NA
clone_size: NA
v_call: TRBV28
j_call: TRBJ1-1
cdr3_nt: TGTGCCAGCAGTTCCCTAGGTGGCTCGATGCACACTGAAGCTTTCTTT
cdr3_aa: CASSSLGGSMHTEAFF

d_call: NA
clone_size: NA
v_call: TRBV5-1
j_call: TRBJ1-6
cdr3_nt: TGCGCCAGCAGCTTGGCGTCTTCCAGCTATAATTCACCCCTCCACTTT
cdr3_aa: CASSLASSSYNSPLHF

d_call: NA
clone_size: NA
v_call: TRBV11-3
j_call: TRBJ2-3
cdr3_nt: TGTGCCAGCAGCTTAGATCGTGGGGCCGTAGATACGCAGTATTTT
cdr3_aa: CASSLDRGAVDTQYF

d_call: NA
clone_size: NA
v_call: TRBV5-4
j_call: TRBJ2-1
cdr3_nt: TGTGCCAGCAGCTTGGTCTCCAGGGCCTACAATGAGCAGTTCTTC
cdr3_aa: CASSLVSRAYNEQFF

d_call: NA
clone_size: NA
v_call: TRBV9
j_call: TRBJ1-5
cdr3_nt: TGTGCCAGCAGCGGGGGCGGGGGACAGCCCCAGCATTTT
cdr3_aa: CASSGGGGQPQHF

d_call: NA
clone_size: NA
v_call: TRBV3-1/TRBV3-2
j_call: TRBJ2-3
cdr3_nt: TGTGCCAGCAGCCAAGGGGCCCGCGATACGCAGTATTTT
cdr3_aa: CASSQGARDTQYF

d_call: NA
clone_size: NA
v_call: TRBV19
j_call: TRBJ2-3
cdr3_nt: TGTGCCACCCGAGGGGATACGCAGTATTTT
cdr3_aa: CATRGDTQYF

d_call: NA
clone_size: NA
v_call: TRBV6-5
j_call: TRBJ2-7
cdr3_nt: TGTGCCAGCAGTACCGGGACACTTGCTTACGAGCAGTACTTC
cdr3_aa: CASSTGTLAYEQYF

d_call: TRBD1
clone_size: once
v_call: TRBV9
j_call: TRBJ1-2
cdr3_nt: TGTGCCAGCAGCGTGGGACAGAGTAACTATGGCTACACCTTC
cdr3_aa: CASSVGQSNYGYTF

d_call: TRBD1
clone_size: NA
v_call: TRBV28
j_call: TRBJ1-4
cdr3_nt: TGTGCCAGCAGGTGGACAGGAGGGAATGAAAAACTGTTTTTT
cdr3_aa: CASRWTGGNEKLFF

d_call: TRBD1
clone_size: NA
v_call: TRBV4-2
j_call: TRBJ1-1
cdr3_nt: TGTGCCAGCAGCCTAAATCGGAGGACAGGAGGCGGTGAAGCTTTCTTT
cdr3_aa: CASSLNRRTGGGEAFF

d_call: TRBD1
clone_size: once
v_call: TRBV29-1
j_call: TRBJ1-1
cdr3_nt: TGCAGCGACTCAGGGGGATTGAACACTGAAGCTTTCTTT
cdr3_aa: CSDSGGLNTEAFF

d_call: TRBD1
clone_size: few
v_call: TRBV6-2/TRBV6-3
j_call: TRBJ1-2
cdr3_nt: TGTGCCAGCAGTTATGAGGGACAGAGATATGGCTACACCTTC
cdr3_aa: CASSYEGQRYGYTF

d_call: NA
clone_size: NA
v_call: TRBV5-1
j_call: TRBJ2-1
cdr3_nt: TGCGCCAGCAGCTTGACTGCGGGGGCGTTTGGCCATGAGCAGTTCTTC
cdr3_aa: CASSLTAGAFGHEQFF

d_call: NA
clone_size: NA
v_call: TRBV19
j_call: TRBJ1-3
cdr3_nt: TGTGCCAGTAGTATCTCGGTTTCTGGAAACACCATATATTTT
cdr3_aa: CASSISVSGNTIYF

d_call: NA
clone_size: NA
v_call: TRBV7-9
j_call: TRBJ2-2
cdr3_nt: TGTGCCAGCAGCGCCATTACGGGGACCGGGGAGCTGTTTTTT
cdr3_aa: CASSAITGTGELFF

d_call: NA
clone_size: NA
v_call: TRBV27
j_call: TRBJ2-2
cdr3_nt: TGTGCCAGCAGTTTATTCAGTCAGGTAGACACCGGGGAGCTGTTTTTT
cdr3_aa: CASSLFSQVDTGELFF

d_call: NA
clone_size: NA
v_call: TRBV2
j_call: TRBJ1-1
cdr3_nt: TGTGCCAGCAGTGAGCGGACGCCGGGAGGAGGGTTCTTT
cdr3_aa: CASSERTPGGGFF